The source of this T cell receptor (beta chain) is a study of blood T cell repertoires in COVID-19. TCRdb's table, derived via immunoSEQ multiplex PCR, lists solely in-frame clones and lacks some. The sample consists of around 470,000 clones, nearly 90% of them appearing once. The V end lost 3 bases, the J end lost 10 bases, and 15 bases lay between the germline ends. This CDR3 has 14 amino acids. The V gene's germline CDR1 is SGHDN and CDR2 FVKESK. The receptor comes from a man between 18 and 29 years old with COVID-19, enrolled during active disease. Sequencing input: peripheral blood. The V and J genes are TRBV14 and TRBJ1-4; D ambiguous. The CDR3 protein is CASSHYANVGKLFF. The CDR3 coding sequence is TGTGCCAGCAGCCATTACGCTAATGTTGGAAAACTGTTTTTT. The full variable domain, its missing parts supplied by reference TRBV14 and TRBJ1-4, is EAGVTQFPSHSVIEKGQTVTLRCDPISGHDNLYWYRRVMGKEIKFLLHFVKESKQDESGMPNNRFLAERTGGTYSTLKVQPAELEDSGVYFCASSHYANVGKLFFGSGTQLSVL.